The present TCR beta chain was sequenced within a study of cytomegalovirus exposure and HLA in healthy donors. As to this clone: What it recognizes is unknown.

Study observations and caveats: In a later analysis, CMV-associated beta chains were mostly HLA-associated, it appeared. Rare TCR sequences predominated, though certain public TCRs were found in many donors. Per a later analysis, HLA-associated TCR beta chains showed more clonal expansion than other, equally common TCR beta chains. Upon later analysis, TCR association rates were observed to vary by HLA locus, being highest for DRB1 and lowest for HLA-C.

The PCR made use of 60 Vbeta and 13 Jbeta primers. Generated by immunoSEQ multiplex PCR, the TCRdb table keeps only in-frame clones and is missing some. The data contain about 160,000 clones, roughly 84% of them singletons. J gave up 2 bases and V 0 bases, and 0 bases lay outside the gene matches. This CDR3 comprises 15 residues. CDR1 SGDLS and CDR2 YYNGEE come from the germline V gene. The material sequenced was PBMCs. This TCR was sampled from a boy aged 2-15 years in good health and CMV-seronegative. The chain uses TRBV9 and TRBJ2-7; the match to TRBD2 covers 12 bases. The CDR3 DNA is TGTGCCAGCAGCGTAGCTAGCGGGAGGGCCTACGAGCAGTACTTC. Residues: CASSVASGRAYEQYF.